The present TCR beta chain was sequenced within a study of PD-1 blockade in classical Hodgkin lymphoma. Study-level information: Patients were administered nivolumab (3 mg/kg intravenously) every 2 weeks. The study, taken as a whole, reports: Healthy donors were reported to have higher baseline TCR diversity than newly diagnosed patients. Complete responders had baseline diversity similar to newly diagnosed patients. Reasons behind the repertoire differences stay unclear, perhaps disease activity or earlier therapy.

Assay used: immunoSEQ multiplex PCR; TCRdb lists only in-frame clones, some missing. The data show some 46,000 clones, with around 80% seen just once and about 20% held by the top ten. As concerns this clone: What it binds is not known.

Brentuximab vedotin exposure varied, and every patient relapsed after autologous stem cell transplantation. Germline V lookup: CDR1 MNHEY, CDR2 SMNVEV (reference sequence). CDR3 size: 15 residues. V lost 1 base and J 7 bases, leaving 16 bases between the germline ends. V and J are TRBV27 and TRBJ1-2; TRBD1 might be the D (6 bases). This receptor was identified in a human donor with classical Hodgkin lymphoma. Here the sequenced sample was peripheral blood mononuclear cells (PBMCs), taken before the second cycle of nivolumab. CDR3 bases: TGTGCCAGCAGTTTATGGCGCCAGGGGATGGGTGGCTACACCTTC. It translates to CASSLWRQGMGGYTF.